Sequencing of this T cell receptor beta chain was carried out in a study of cytomegalovirus exposure and HLA in healthy donors. Note on this clone: Its antigen is not identified.

Study outcomes and limitations: Listed as cytomegalovirus-associated were roughly 180 TCR beta chains.

Primers: 60 Vbeta forward and 13 Jbeta reverse. The method was immunoSEQ multiplex PCR; TCRdb's version includes in-frame clones alone and lacks a portion of them. The sample has nearly 110,000 clones; 75% are singletons. V gave up 7 bases and J gave up 2 bases, with 10 bases separating them. CDR1 KGHSH and CDR2 LQKENI come from the germline V gene. The length of the CDR3 is 13 residues. V gene TRBV18 combines with J gene TRBJ2-3, with D perhaps matching TRBD2 (5 bases). This TCR was recovered from a male donor in good health and CMV-seropositive. The sample consisted of PBMCs. The CDR3 DNA reads as TGTGCCAGCTGTGCGGACTTCACAGATACGCAGTATTTT. It yields the protein CASCADFTDTQYF. Full variable domain (outside the CDR3, taken from reference TRBV18 and TRBJ2-3): NAGVMQNPRHLVRRRGQEARLRCSPMKGHSHVYWYRQLPEEGLKFMVYLQKENIIDESGMPKERFSAEFPKEGPSILRIQQVVRGDSAAYFCASCADFTDTQYFGPGTRLTVL.